This T cell receptor beta chain was found in a study of read filtering for tumor transcriptome and immune sequencing. Overall study: Transcriptome libraries were built from DNase-treated RNA.

From roughly 390 ng of RNA, a library with molecular barcoded alpha/delta and beta/gamma adaptors was made. TCRdb re-derived calls from the reads in MiXCR, one entry per CDR3 protein. Of under 60,000 distinct CDR3 sequences listed, about 19% are singletons. Trimming removed 6 bases from V and 0 bases from J; junction bases left unmatched: 6. The CDR3 covers 15 residues. Germline values: CDR1 MNHEY, CDR2 SVGEGT. This TCR came from a donor aged 40 or over with multiple myeloma. The chain links TRBV6-2 or TRBV6-3 to TRBJ2-7; 9 bases fit TRBD2. Material for sequencing was a population of CD138-negative cells sorted from bone marrow. The CDR3 is CASSRLAENSYEQYF. The CDR3 region has the DNA TGTGCCAGCAGCCGACTAGCGGAGAACTCCTACGAGCAGTACTTC.